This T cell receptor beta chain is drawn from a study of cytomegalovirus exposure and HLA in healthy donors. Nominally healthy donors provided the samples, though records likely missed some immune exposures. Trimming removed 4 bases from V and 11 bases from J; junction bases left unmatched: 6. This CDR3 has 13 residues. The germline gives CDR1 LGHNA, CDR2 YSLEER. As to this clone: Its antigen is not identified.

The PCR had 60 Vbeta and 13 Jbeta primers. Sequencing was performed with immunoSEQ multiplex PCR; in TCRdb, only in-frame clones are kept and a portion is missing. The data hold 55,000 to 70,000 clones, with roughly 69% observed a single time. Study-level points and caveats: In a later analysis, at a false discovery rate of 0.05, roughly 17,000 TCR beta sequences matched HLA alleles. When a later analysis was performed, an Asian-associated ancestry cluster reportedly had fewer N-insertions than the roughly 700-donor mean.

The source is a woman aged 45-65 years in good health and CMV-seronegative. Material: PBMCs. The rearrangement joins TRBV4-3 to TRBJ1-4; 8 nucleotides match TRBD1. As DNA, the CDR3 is TGCGCCAGCAGCCTAATACAGGGGGATAAACTGTTTTTT. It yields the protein CASSLIQGDKLFF.